A single sample is the source of the 9 T cell receptor beta chains below, sequenced in a study of blood T cells in healthy people across ages. For the second PCR, which ran for roughly 7 to 11 cycles, a sample-barcoded 5' primer and a J-beta primer mix were used. TCRdb re-called the 5' RACE reads with MiXCR, one entry per CDR3 protein. The sample yields roughly 700,000 distinct CDR3 sequences, around 45% seen once. Sequenced sample: blood. All receptors derive from an older woman in good health.

The rearrangement links TRBV27 to TRBJ2-1; 16 bases are shared with TRBD2. The end of the DNA aligns better with TRBJ2-7, so the J call may be wrong. Germline CDR1 and CDR2: MNHEY and SMNVEV (reference sequence). The CDR3 is 18 amino acids. CDR3 region: CASRGGLAGGSRYNEQYF. In nucleotides, the CDR3 is TGTGCCAGCCGGGGGGGACTAGCGGGAGGGTCCCGCTACAATGAGCAGTACTTC.

The rearrangement uses TRBV20-1 and TRBJ2-7; D possibly uses TRBD1 or TRBD2 (5 bases each). Trimming shortened V by 6 bases and J by 3 bases, and 6 bases separated the two germline ends. Germline CDR1 DFQATT, CDR2 SNEGSKA (reference sequence). There are 10 residues in the CDR3. Here the CDR3 DNA reads TGCAGTGCGGGGGACTACGAGCAGTACTTC. Protein product: CSAGDYEQYF.

In this sample, this clonotype turned up a few times. The chain uses TRBV29-1 and TRBJ2-3; TRBD2 matches at 7 bases. Trimming at V came to 5 bases and at J to 2 bases, leaving 4 bases not matched to a gene. Germline CDR1 is SQVTM and CDR2 is ANQGSEA. The CDR3 is 13 residues long. CDR3 coding DNA: TGCAGCGTTTGGGGGGGGGTCACAGATACGCAGTATTTT. Encoded protein: CSVWGGVTDTQYF.

The rearrangement links TRBV5-1 to TRBJ2-1; D may be TRBD2 (6 bases). With 3 bases removed from V and 6 bases from J, the gap between germline ends came to 16 bases. The germline V gene has CDR1 SGHRS and CDR2 YFSETQ. The CDR3 is 15 residues long. CDR3 sequence reads: CASSSTSWFGNEQFF. In nucleotides, the CDR3 is TGCGCCAGCAGCTCGACTAGTTGGTTCGGCAATGAGCAGTTCTTC. Full variable domain (missing parts from reference TRBV5-1 and TRBJ2-1): KAGVTQTPRYLIKTRGQQVTLSCSPISGHRSVSWYQQTPGQGLQFLFEYFSETQRNKGNFPGRFSGRQFSNSRSEMNVSTLELGDSALYLCASSSTSWFGNEQFFGPGTRLTVL.

The chain employs TRBV7-9 and TRBJ2-1, with TRBD1 matching 7 bases. The CDR3 totals 15 residues. J gave up 6 bases and V 4 bases, and 9 bases lay outside the gene matches. Germline V gives CDR1 SEHNR, CDR2 FQNEAQ (reference sequence). CDR3 protein: CASSSTGVGVNEQFF. CDR3 in DNA: TGTGCCAGCAGCTCTACAGGGGTGGGTGTCAATGAGCAGTTCTTC.

A word on this clonotype: One junction end does not reproduce the germline sequence, and a read error may be involved. The chain couples TRBV7-9 to TRBJ1-1; 7 bases align to TRBD1. CDR1 and CDR2 (germline): SEHNR, FQNEAQ (reference sequence). CDR3 length: 15 amino acids. CDR3 nucleotide sequence: TGTGCCGGCAGCCGTACTATATCACAGGGGACTGAAGCTTTCTTT. It specifies CAGSRTISQGTEAFF.

This clonotype has a handful of counts. The chain uses TRBV27 and TRBJ2-7; possible D gene TRBD1, 6 bases. CDR1 and CDR2 from the germline V gene are MNHEY and SMNVEV (reference sequence). Between the trimmed V and J ends, which lost 9 bases and 7 bases, there was a span of 19 bases. This CDR3 is built from 13 residues. CDR3 nucleotides: TGTGCCAGTCTTGGGACAAGGAATGGGGAGCAGTACTTC. Its protein product is CASLGTRNGEQYF.

The chain links TRBV6-2 or TRBV6-3 to TRBJ2-1; D remains unclear. Germline V gene sequence: CDR1 MNHEY, CDR2 SVGEGT. The CDR3 runs 12 residues. V lost 11 bases to trimming and J lost 3 bases, with 11 bases between them. Here the CDR3 DNA reads TGTGCCCTTCTCCGGATCTACAATGAGCAGTTCTTC. This gives the protein CALLRIYNEQFF.

The gene calls are TRBV6-5 and TRBJ2-1; D perhaps matches TRBD1 (6 bases). Germline lookup yields CDR1 MNHEY and CDR2 SVGAGI. The CDR3 loop spans 17 amino acids. Trimming left V 0 bases short and J 6 bases short, with 18 bases between. This CDR3 is CASSYSPRTVQGNEQFF. CDR3 coding DNA: TGTGCCAGCAGTTACTCCCCCCGGACAGTCCAGGGCAATGAGCAGTTCTTC.